The 4 T cell receptor beta chains below come from one sample, sequenced in a study of blood T cell repertoires in COVID-19. Repertoires were generated with immunoSEQ multiplex PCR, while TCRdb's copy carries only in-frame clones and drops some. The table shows about 130,000 clones, with about 76% occurring only once. The specimen sequenced was peripheral blood. The origin of the receptors is an older woman with COVID-19, enrolled during active disease.

The chain joins TRBV6-5 to TRBJ1-1; possible D gene TRBD1, 6 bases. V lost 5 bases, J lost 4 bases, and 14 bases lay in between. CDR1 and CDR2 from the germline V gene are MNHEY and SVGAGI. There are 14 residues in the CDR3. Here the CDR3 DNA reads TGTGCCAGCAGTAGAGGGGGGGCGGGCACTGAAGCTTTCTTT. Amino acid sequence: CASSRGGAGTEAFF.

The CDR3 DNA sequence: TGTGCCAGCAGCCCTCCAAACACAAACATTCAGTACTTC. It codes for CASSPPNTNIQYF. This chain links TRBV5-6 with TRBJ2-4; the D is unclear. The V gene lost 4 bases and the J gene lost 6 bases, with 11 bases spanning the gap. The CDR3 length is 13 residues. Germline V gene sequence: CDR1 SGHDT, CDR2 YYEEEE.

CDR3 nucleotides: TGTGCCAGCAGTTTAAAGACTAGCGGGGGGTCCTACGAGCAGTACTTC. Translation gives CASSLKTSGGSYEQYF. The chain recombines TRBV28 with TRBJ2-7; TRBD2 agrees at 13 bases. The germline CDR1 and CDR2 sequences are MDHEN and SYDVKM. J was trimmed by 1 base and V by 2 bases; bases with no gene match: 2. The CDR3 is 16 residues long.

For this clone: The junction shows a germline mismatch at one end, possibly a read error. The chain combines TRBV7-8 with TRBJ1-2, with no clear D. CDR3 size: 12 residues. CDR1 and CDR2 (germline): SGHVS, FQNEAQ. CDR3 region: CASSPEGGRRAF. The CDR3 nucleotides read TGTGCCAGCAGCCCCGAGGGCGGTCGTCGGGCCTTC.